This T cell receptor beta chain appears in the sequencing data of a study of blood T cells in healthy people across ages. Together with a sample-barcoded 5' primer, a J-beta primer mix was included in a second PCR lasting about 6 to 12 cycles. A minimum of 2.5 million CDR3-containing paired-end reads was obtained for each sample. TCRdb re-analysed the 5' RACE reads in MiXCR, keeping a single row per CDR3 protein. The sample gives 750,000 to 950,000 distinct CDR3 sequences, roughly 25% of which show up once; under 3% is in the top ten. The CDR3 consists of 11 residues. V shed 5 bases and J shed 6 bases, with 8 bases lying between them. Germline V lookup: CDR1 SEHNR, CDR2 FQNEAQ (reference sequence). Overall study findings and caveats: Shifts in expanded clonotypes may have been confounded by donor CMV status, which was unknown.

Comments on this clonotype: Its antigen remains unidentified.

These data were likewise used in another study, on T cells of mothers and their children. That source notes: Related pairs of mothers and children showed slightly higher, non-significant overlap versus unrelated pairs.

Material: blood. This sequence originates from a boy between 10 and 17 years old in good health. This rearrangement joins TRBV7-9 to TRBJ2-7; D not certain. The CDR3 DNA reads as TGTGCCAGCAGCGCCTTAACCGAGCAGTACTTC. Protein: CASSALTEQYF.